The 25 T cell receptor beta chains reported below all come from one sample, sequenced in a study of a mutant IDH1 vaccine in newly diagnosed glioma. No antigen has been assigned to these receptors. The protocol was immunoSEQ multiplex PCR, while the TCRdb copy is restricted to in-frame clones and leaves out a portion. Of 30,000 to 35,000 clones in the sample, roughly nine tenths are singletons; the top ten hold about 2%. As for time point: week 47, end of study. Alongside topical imiquimod, each dose of vaccine comprised 300 ug of mutant IDH1 20-mer peptide. The sequencing used PBMCs, collected from a glioma patient whose treatment included an IDH1 peptide vaccine. The origin of the receptors is a man aged 40-50 years with glioma.

The rearrangement uses TRBV4-2 and TRBJ2-1; D may be TRBD1 (5 bases). The germline V and J ends were trimmed by 3 bases and 7 bases, with 10 bases remaining between them. The V gene's germline CDR1 is LGHNA and CDR2 YNFKEQ. The CDR3 spans 13 residues. CDR3 sequence: CASSQRDSNEQFF. Here the CDR3 DNA reads TGTGCCAGCAGCCAGCGCGACAGTAATGAGCAGTTCTTC.

This chain links TRBV19 with TRBJ1-5; 7 positions match TRBD1. Germline CDR1 LNHDA, CDR2 SQIVND (reference sequence). Unmatched junction bases numbered 6, after V lost 7 bases and J lost 3 bases. CDR3 length equals 14 residues. The CDR3 reads CASTDRVSNQPQHF. The CDR3 DNA reads as TGTGCCAGTACTGACAGGGTTTCCAATCAGCCCCAGCATTTT.

The chain links TRBV5-6 to TRBJ2-7; 13 nucleotides agree with TRBD2. CDR1 and CDR2 (germline): SGHDT, YYEEEE. The CDR3 loop spans 16 amino acids. The trim removed 3 bases at V and 6 bases at J, leaving 9 bases unmatched. The CDR3 bases are TGTGCCAGCAGCTCGGGACTAGCGGGGATTCAGGGCGAGCAGTACGTC. Protein sequence: CASSSGLAGIQGEQYV.

The V gene is TRBV5-4, the J gene TRBJ2-6; 10 positions agree with TRBD1. The CDR3 sequence is 18 residues long. The V segment lost 5 bases and the J segment 4 bases; nucleotides outside the gene matches: 12. Looked up from germline, CDR1 is SGHNT and CDR2 is YYREEE (reference sequence). The CDR3 loop reads CASSYPGTGVSGANVLTF. In DNA, the CDR3 is TGTGCCAGCAGTTACCCCGGGACAGGGGTTTCCGGGGCCAACGTCCTGACTTTC.

The gene calls are TRBV2 and TRBJ1-5; TRBD1 is a possible D gene (5 bases). The CDR3 length is 14 residues. Germline-derived CDR1 and CDR2 are SNHLY and FYNNEI. Trimming shortened V by 6 bases and J by 3 bases, and 12 bases separated the two germline ends. CDR3 in DNA: TGTGCCAGCAGCGGGGTGGACATCAATCAGCCCCAGCATTTT. This gives the protein CASSGVDINQPQHF.

The rearrangement uses TRBV25-1 and TRBJ2-1; 8 nucleotides match TRBD2. The CDR3 length is 18 residues. Germline V gene data show CDR1 as MGHDK and CDR2 as SYGVNS. Trimming cost V 4 bases and J 0 bases; bases outside gene matches: 11. CDR3 DNA sequence: TGTGCCAGCAGTGCCCCTAGCGGGCCTGATAGCTCCTACAATGAGCAGTTCTTC. It yields the protein CASSAPSGPDSSYNEQFF.

This clone was recorded only once. V usage is TRBV27 and J usage is TRBJ1-4; D might be TRBD1 (5 bases). This CDR3 has 16 amino acids. V was shortened by 5 bases and J by 4 bases, with 17 bases between the two germline ends. CDR1 is MNHEY, CDR2 SMNVEV, per germline (reference sequence). This chain's CDR3 is CASSPSAGTDNEKLFF. Written as DNA, the CDR3 is TGTGCCAGCAGTCCCAGCGCCGGGACGGATAATGAAAAACTGTTTTTT.

The rearrangement links TRBV30 to TRBJ1-2, with D possibly being TRBD1 (5 bases). The germline V gene encodes CDR1 GTSNPN and CDR2 SVGIG (reference sequence). CDR3 size: 13 residues. V lost 1 base to trimming and J lost 8 bases, with 14 bases between them. The CDR3 is CAWSEGREGGYTF. The CDR3 DNA reads as TGTGCCTGGAGTGAGGGCAGGGAGGGAGGCTACACCTTC.

The chain has TRBV30 and TRBJ1-5; TRBD1 matches 8 bases. Per germline, CDR1 GTSNPN and CDR2 SVGIG (reference sequence). The CDR3 totals 14 residues. V dropped 3 bases and J dropped 4; count of bases not matched to a gene: 5. CDR3 nucleotide sequence: TGTGCCTGGAGCCGGACAGGGATGAATCAGCCCCAGCATTTT. This encodes CAWSRTGMNQPQHF.

This clone was detected once. This rearrangement joins TRBV4-1 to TRBJ1-4; possible D gene TRBD1, 5 bases. V dropped 1 base and J dropped 0 bases, with 15 bases sitting between them. CDR1 MGHRA and CDR2 YSYEKL come from the germline V gene. This CDR3 region has 18 residues. The CDR3 DNA reads as TGCGCCAGCAGCCAAGCCAGGGATCGACTAACAACTAATGAAAAACTGTTTTTT. Translated, it gives CASSQARDRLTTNEKLFF.

The chain has TRBV7-2 and TRBJ1-2; no clear D gene. CDR1 and CDR2 from the germline V gene are SGHTA and FQGNSA. Trimming took off 1 base at V and 4 bases at J, with 4 bases between the two ends. The length of the CDR3 is 12 residues. The CDR3 DNA reads TGTGCCAGCAGCTTAGACCCCTATGGCTACACCTTC. It is translated as CASSLDPYGYTF.

This clone was detected once. The chain employs TRBV19 and TRBJ2-7, with D unclear. Germline values: CDR1 LNHDA, CDR2 SQIVND (reference sequence). The CDR3 spans 14 residues. The V and J ends lost 4 bases and 0 bases respectively, with 10 bases between them. The CDR3 is CASSTGADSYEQYF. The CDR3 DNA reads as TGTGCCAGTAGTACCGGCGCGGACTCCTACGAGCAGTACTTC.

The V gene is TRBV5-6, the J gene TRBJ2-7; 11 bases line up with TRBD1. V shed 4 bases, J shed 4 bases, and the junction held 7 bases outside the gene matches. The CDR3 has 15 residues. Per the germline V gene, CDR1 is SGHDT and CDR2 is YYEEEE. The CDR3 DNA is TGTGCCAGCAGCCCGGGGACAGGGGGTTTGTACGAGCAGTACGTC. It is translated as CASSPGTGGLYEQYV.

This clone appeared a single time. The J gene is TRBJ1-1, the V gene TRBV4-1; no firm D call. V was shortened by 3 bases and J by 5 bases, with 7 bases between the two germline ends. CDR1 and CDR2 from the germline V gene are MGHRA and YSYEKL. This CDR3 is built from 12 residues. In DNA form, the CDR3 reads TGCGCCAGCAGCCATCGTGGAACTGAAGCTTTCTTT. Amino acid sequence: CASSHRGTEAFF.

V usage is TRBV7-2 and J usage is TRBJ2-2, with 9 bases that match TRBD1. CDR3 length equals 16 residues. The trim removed 2 bases at V and 4 bases at J, leaving 5 bases unmatched. The germline V gene has CDR1 SGHTA and CDR2 FQGNSA. The CDR3 is CASSLSGTGFTGELFF. The CDR3, as DNA: TGTGCCAGCAGCTTATCGGGGACAGGGTTCACCGGGGAGCTGTTTTTT.

The chain employs TRBV6-1 and TRBJ2-7; TRBD2 aligns across 10 bases. J was trimmed by 7 bases and V by 7 bases; bases with no gene match: 7. The CDR3 extends over 13 amino acids. CDR1 is MNHNS, CDR2 SASEGT, per germline. The CDR3 region is CASTPSGGPEQYV. Written as DNA, the CDR3 is TGTGCCAGCACTCCTAGCGGGGGCCCAGAGCAGTACGTC.

For this clone: The junction differs from germline at one of its ends, possibly a read error. The rearrangement links TRBV15 to TRBJ2-1, with 10 bases matching TRBD1. The germline CDR1 and CDR2 sequences are LNHNV and YYDKDF (reference sequence). The CDR3 runs to 15 residues. Here the CDR3 DNA reads TGTGCCACCAGCGGAGACAGGGGGCCCTACAATGAGCAGTTCTTC. It codes for CATSGDRGPYNEQFF. The whole variable domain, filled in from reference TRBV15 and TRBJ2-1, reads DAMVIQNPRYQVTQFGKPVTLSCSQTLNHNVMYWYQQKSSQAPKLLFHYYDKDFNNEADTPDNFQSRRPNTSFCFLDIRSPGLGDTAMYLCATSGDRGPYNEQFFGPGTRLTVL.

CDR3 region: CASSDNRDMVGELFF. In nucleotides, the CDR3 is TGTGCCAGCAGCGACAACAGGGATATGGTCGGGGAGCTGTTTTTT. V and J are TRBV25-1 and TRBJ2-2; D is possibly TRBD1 (6 bases). Germline CDR1 reads MGHDK; CDR2 reads SYGVNS. Trimming removed 6 bases from V and 7 bases from J, with 18 bases in between. CDR3 size: 15 residues.

The chain employs TRBV15 and TRBJ1-5; 12 nucleotides agree with TRBD1. Germline CDR1 is LNHNV and CDR2 is YYDKDF (reference sequence). The ends lost 1 base at V and 7 bases at J; junction bases unmatched: 2. The CDR3 runs 15 residues. CDR3 sequence: CATSRGGQGAQPQHF. The CDR3, as DNA: TGTGCCACCAGCAGAGGGGGACAGGGGGCCCAGCCCCAGCATTTT. Full variable domain (missing parts from reference TRBV15 and TRBJ1-5): DAMVIQNPRYQVTQFGKPVTLSCSQTLNHNVMYWYQQKSSQAPKLLFHYYDKDFNNEADTPDNFQSRRPNTSFCFLDIRSPGLGDTAMYLCATSRGGQGAQPQHFGDGTRLSIL.

V and J are TRBV4-1 and TRBJ2-4, with 9 bases matching TRBD2. V shed 4 bases, J shed 5 bases, and the junction held 12 bases outside the gene matches. The CDR3 contains 17 residues. Germline V gives CDR1 MGHRA, CDR2 YSYEKL. The CDR3 region is CASSRGGGRGGENIQYF. The CDR3 bases are TGCGCCAGCAGCCGAGGCGGCGGGCGGGGGGGCGAAAACATTCAGTACTTC.

The chain recombines TRBV5-8 with TRBJ2-6; TRBD1 aligns across 11 bases. J gave up 0 bases and V 0 bases, and 5 bases lay outside the gene matches. Germline lookup yields CDR1 SGHTS and CDR2 YDEGEE. The CDR3 is made up of 19 amino acids. This CDR3 is CASSLAFGTGGSGANVLTF. The CDR3 DNA reads as TGTGCCAGCAGCTTGGCGTTCGGGACAGGGGGCTCTGGGGCCAACGTCCTGACTTTC.

The V and J genes are TRBV6-6 and TRBJ1-3; D is unresolved. Germline values: CDR1 MNHNY, CDR2 SVGAGI (reference sequence). V gave up 8 bases and J gave up 4 bases, with 21 bases separating them. The CDR3 is 16 amino acids. This chain's CDR3 is CASRNSHEGTGNTIYF. The CDR3 DNA is TGTGCCAGCCGAAACAGTCACGAGGGCACGGGAAACACCATATATTTT.

The V gene is TRBV19, the J gene TRBJ2-5; 16 nucleotides agree with TRBD2. In germline, CDR1 is LNHDA, CDR2 SQIVND (reference sequence). The CDR3 totals 15 residues. V lost 7 bases to trimming and J lost 4 bases; unmatched junction nucleotides: 3. For the CDR3, the DNA is TGTGCCAGTATGGGGACTAGCGGGAGGGGAGAGACCCAGTACTTC. As protein: CASMGTSGRGETQYF.

The chain recombines TRBV19 with TRBJ1-2, with 12 bases fitting TRBD1. The CDR3 is 14 amino acids. In germline, CDR1 is LNHDA, CDR2 SQIVND (reference sequence). After removal of 5 bases from V and 5 bases from J, the junction contained 3 bases not matched to a gene. DNA for the CDR3: TGTGCCAGTAGTGGGACAGGGGGCGGTTATGGCTACACCTTC. This translates into CASSGTGGGYGYTF.

The table lists this clone with a few counts. The chain couples TRBV7-9 to TRBJ1-1; the D gene is possibly TRBD1 (5 bases). Germline V gives CDR1 SEHNR, CDR2 FQNEAQ (reference sequence). The CDR3 loop spans 18 amino acids. V shed 5 bases and J shed 4 bases, with 26 bases lying between them. CDR3 residues: CASSTIPGTGHKGTEAFF. CDR3 bases: TGTGCCAGCAGCACCATACCCGGGACTGGGCATAAGGGCACTGAAGCTTTCTTT.